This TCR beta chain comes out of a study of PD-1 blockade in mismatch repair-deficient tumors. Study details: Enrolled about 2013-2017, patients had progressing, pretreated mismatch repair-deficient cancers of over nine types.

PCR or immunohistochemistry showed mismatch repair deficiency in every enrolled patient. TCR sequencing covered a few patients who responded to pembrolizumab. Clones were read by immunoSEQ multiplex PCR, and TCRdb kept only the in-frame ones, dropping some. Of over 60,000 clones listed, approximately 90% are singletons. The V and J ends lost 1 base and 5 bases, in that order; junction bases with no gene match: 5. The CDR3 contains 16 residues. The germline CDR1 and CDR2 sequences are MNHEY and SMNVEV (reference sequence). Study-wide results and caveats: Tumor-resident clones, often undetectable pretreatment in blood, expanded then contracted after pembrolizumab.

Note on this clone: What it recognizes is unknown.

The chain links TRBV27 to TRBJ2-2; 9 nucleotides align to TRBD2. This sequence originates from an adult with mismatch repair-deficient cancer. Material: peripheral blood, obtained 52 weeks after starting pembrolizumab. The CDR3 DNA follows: TGTGCCAGCAGTTTATTCGGCGGGAGGGGGACCGGGGAGCTGTTTTTT. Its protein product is CASSLFGGRGTGELFF.